The present T cell receptor beta chain was sequenced within a study of memory CD4+ T cells and cytomegalovirus serostatus. Regarding the study as a whole: Suggested: most of the CMV-linked TCR signature lies in CD4+ memory cells.

With regard to this clone: Antigen unknown.

The V gene end was trimmed by 3 bases and the J gene end by 4 bases; junction bases not matched to a gene: 25. CDR3 size: 21 residues. Germline CDR1 and CDR2: KGHSH and LQKENI. TCRdb's copy holds only in-frame clones and misses some; the assay was immunoSEQ multiplex PCR. In the table there are roughly 48,000 clones, over 60% of which are singletons. Single viable CD3+CD4+CD8-CD45RO+ cells were sorted as the memory CD4+ T cells. Serostatus was set by detecting CMV pp150, pp28, p38, p52 IgG. After thawing, CD4+ T cells were positively selected. Sequences were obtained from memory CD4+ T cells from blood. The clonotype was recovered from an adult in good health and CMV-seropositive. The chain uses TRBV18 and TRBJ1-2; 8 bases line up with TRBD1. The CDR3 nucleotides are TGTGCCAGCTCACCTCAGAGGGGGATGGGACAGGTCACATCGGCCCTCTATGGCTACACCTTC. Its translation is CASSPQRGMGQVTSALYGYTF.